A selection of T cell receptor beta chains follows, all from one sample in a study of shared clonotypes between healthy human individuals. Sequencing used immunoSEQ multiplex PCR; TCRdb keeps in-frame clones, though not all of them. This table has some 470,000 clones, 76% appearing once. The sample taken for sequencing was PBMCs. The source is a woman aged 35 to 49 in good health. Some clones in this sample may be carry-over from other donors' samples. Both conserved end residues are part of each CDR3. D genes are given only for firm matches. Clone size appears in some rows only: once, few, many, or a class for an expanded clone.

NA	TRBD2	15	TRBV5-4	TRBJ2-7	CASSFPGLVKHEQYF	TGTGCCAGCAGCTTCCCGGGACTAGTAAAACACGAGCAGTACTTC
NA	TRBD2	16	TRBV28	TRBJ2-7	CASSGGGGMNDYEQYF	TGTGCCAGCAGTGGCGGGGGGGGGATGAACGACTACGAGCAGTACTTC
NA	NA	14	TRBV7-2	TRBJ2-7	CASSPGTSNDEQYF	TGTGCCAGCAGCCCCGGGACCTCAAACGACGAGCAGTACTTC
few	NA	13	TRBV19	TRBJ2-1	CASSLGPGNEQFF	TGTGCCAGTAGTCTCGGACCGGGGAATGAGCAGTTCTTC
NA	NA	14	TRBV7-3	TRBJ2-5	CASSLGGAQETQYF	TGTGCCAGCAGCTTAGGTGGGGCCCAAGAGACCCAGTACTTC
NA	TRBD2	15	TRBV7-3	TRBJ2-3	CASSPRLAGGGTQYF	TGTGCCAGCAGCCCCCGACTAGCGGGAGGGGGTACGCAGTATTTT
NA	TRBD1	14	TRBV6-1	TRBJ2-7	CASRPGTETYEQYF	TGTGCCAGCAGACCCGGGACAGAGACCTACGAGCAGTACTTC
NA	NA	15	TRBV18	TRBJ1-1	CASSRGARENTEAFF	TGTGCCAGCTCTAGAGGTGCGCGGGAGAACACTGAAGCTTTCTTT
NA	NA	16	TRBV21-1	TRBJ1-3	CASSKKQQGAGNTIYF	TGTGCCAGCAGCAAAAAACAACAGGGTGCCGGAAACACCATATATTTT
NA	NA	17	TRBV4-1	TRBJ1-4	CASRAHSTTGSNEKLFF	TGCGCCAGCAGAGCGCATTCTACGACGGGTTCTAATGAAAAACTGTTTTTT
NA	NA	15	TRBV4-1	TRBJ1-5	CASSQEGLSDQPQHF	TGCGCCAGCAGCCAAGAAGGGTTGAGTGATCAGCCCCAGCATTTT